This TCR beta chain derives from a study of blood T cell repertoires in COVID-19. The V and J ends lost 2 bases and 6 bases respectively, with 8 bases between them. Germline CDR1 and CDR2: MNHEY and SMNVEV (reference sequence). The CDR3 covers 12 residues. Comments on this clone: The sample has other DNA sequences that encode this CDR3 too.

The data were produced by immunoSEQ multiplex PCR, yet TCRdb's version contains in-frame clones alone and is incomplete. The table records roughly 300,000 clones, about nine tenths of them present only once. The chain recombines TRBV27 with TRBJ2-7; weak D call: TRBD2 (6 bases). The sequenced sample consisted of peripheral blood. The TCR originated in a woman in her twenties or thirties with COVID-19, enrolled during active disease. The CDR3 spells CASSLEGGEQYF. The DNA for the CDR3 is TGTGCCAGCAGTTTAGAGGGAGGCGAGCAGTACTTC.